The 2 T cell receptor beta chains below all came from one sample that was sequenced in a study of CD8 T cells in ankylosing spondylitis. TCRdb used MiXCR to reprocess the 5' RACE reads, holding one entry per CDR3 protein. The sample lists under 400,000 distinct CDR3 sequences; approximately 10% were seen once. Sequenced sample: blood, either unsorted or a sorted T cell fraction (not recorded which). Receptors were obtained from a female donor with ankylosing spondylitis or in good health (not recorded which).

This clonotype appeared many times. This rearrangement joins TRBV20-1 to TRBJ2-7; TRBD2 might be the D (5 bases). Germline CDR1 is DFQATT and CDR2 is SNEGSKA (reference sequence). There are 13 residues in the CDR3. Trimming removed 1 base from V and 3 bases from J, with 10 bases in between. CDR3: CSARGEEDYEQYF. The DNA for the CDR3 is TGCAGTGCTAGAGGAGAGGAGGACTACGAGCAGTACTTC.

This chain joins TRBV6-1 and TRBJ2-1; D call uncertain. Germline CDR1 reads MNHNS; CDR2 reads SASEGT. The V gene lost 5 bases and the J gene lost 5 bases, with 7 bases spanning the gap. This CDR3 is built from 12 residues. The CDR3 loop is CASSRTDNEQFF. DNA of the CDR3: TGTGCCAGCAGTCGAACAGACAATGAGCAGTTCTTC.